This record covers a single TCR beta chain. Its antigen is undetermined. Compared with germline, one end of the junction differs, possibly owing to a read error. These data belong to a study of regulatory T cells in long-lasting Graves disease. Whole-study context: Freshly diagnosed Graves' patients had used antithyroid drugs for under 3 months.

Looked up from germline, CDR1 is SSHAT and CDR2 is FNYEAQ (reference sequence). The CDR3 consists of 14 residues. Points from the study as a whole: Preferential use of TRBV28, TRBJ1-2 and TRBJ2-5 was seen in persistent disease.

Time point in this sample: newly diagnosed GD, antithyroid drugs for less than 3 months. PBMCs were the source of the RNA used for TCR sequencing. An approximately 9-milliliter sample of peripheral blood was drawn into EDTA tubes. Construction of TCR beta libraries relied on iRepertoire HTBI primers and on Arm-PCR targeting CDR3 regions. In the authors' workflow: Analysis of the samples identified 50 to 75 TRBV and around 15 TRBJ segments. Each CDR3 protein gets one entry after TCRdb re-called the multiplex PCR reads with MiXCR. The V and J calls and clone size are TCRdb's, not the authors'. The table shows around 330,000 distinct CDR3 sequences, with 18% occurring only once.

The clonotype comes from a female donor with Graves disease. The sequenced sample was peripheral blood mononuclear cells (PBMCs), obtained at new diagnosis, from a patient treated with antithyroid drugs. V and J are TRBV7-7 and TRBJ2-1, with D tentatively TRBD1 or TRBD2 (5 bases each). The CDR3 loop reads CASSSGLSSDEQFF. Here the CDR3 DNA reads TGTGCTAGCAGCTCGGGGCTTAGTAGCGATGAGCAGTTCTTC.